The present entry profiles one T cell receptor beta chain with its context. Its antigen is still unknown. The sample comes from a study of graft-versus-host responses after intestinal transplantation. The CDR3 loop spans 16 amino acids. Germline CDR1 and CDR2: MNHNY and SVGAGI (reference sequence). V lost 6 bases and J lost 0, with 15 bases in between. This table comes from immunoSEQ multiplex PCR, and its TCRdb copy is limited to in-frame clones, with some not included. The sample yields 55,000 to 70,000 clones, about 90% seen once. The study, taken as a whole, reports: An association linked early post-transplant HvG declines with peak circulating GvH clone levels. GvH clones surfaced in recipient marrow, some emerging earlier in ileum or blood.

The source material was PBMCs, sampled less than 130 days after intestinal transplantation. This TCR came from a human patient who received an intestinal transplant, so some T cells may come from the graft donor. The chain links TRBV6-6 to TRBJ1-5; no firm D call. CDR3 amino acids: CASSVMTGDSNQPQHF. The CDR3 DNA follows: TGTGCCAGCAGCGTGATGACTGGGGATAGCAATCAGCCCCAGCATTTT.